The rows below give T cell receptor beta chains drawn from one sample of a study of blood T cell repertoires in COVID-19. The method was immunoSEQ multiplex PCR; TCRdb's version includes in-frame clones alone and lacks a portion of them. The table includes 240,000 or so clones, more than 70% detected once. The material sequenced was peripheral blood. The receptors derive from a middle-aged woman who had recovered from COVID-19. CDR3s include the opening cysteine and the closing phenylalanine or tryptophan. Fields, in order: V gene, J gene, D gene, clone size, CDR3 DNA, CDR3 protein. D genes are given only for firm matches. Clone size is stated in some rows and not others, as once, few, many or a class when expanded.

V: TRBV19
J: TRBJ2-1
D: TRBD2
size: -
DNA: TGTGCCAGTAGTACTAGCGGGAGGGGGTACAATGAGCAGTTCTTC
CDR3: CASSTSGRGYNEQFF

V: TRBV20-1
J: TRBJ2-7
D: -
size: -
DNA: TGCAGTGCTCGCCAGGGCGGCGAGCAGTACTTC
CDR3: CSARQGGEQYF

V: TRBV3-1/TRBV3-2
J: TRBJ1-1
D: TRBD1
size: -
DNA: TGTGCCAGCAGCGCCATCAGGGGGACTGAAGCTTTCTTT
CDR3: CASSAIRGTEAFF

V: TRBV9
J: TRBJ2-7
D: TRBD1
size: -
DNA: TGTGCCAGCAGCAGGGGACAGGGCTACGAGCAGTACTTC
CDR3: CASSRGQGYEQYF

V: TRBV6-6
J: TRBJ1-1
D: -
size: -
DNA: TGTGCCAGCAGTTACTCGCGGAGGGGGGGGCGGACTGAAGCTTTCTTT
CDR3: CASSYSRRGGRTEAFF

V: TRBV10-1
J: TRBJ1-4
D: TRBD1
size: once
DNA: TGCGCCAGCAGCCAATCCACAGGGGGAAATGAAAAACTGTTTTTT
CDR3: CASSQSTGGNEKLFF

V: TRBV27
J: TRBJ1-2
D: -
size: -
DNA: TGTGCCAGCAGTCCCGGACAGTACAGCTACACCTTC
CDR3: CASSPGQYSYTF

V: TRBV12-3/TRBV12-4
J: TRBJ1-2
D: -
size: -
DNA: TGTGCCAGCAGTCCGGGCCCCGCGGGTGGCTACACCTTC
CDR3: CASSPGPAGGYTF

V: TRBV29-1
J: TRBJ2-2
D: TRBD1
size: -
DNA: TGCAGCGTCGGACAGGGGACGGGGGAGCTGTTTTTT
CDR3: CSVGQGTGELFF

V: TRBV30
J: TRBJ1-5
D: -
size: -
DNA: TGTGCCTGGAGCCGGACAGATGGCAATCAGCCCCAGCATTTT
CDR3: CAWSRTDGNQPQHF

V: TRBV19
J: TRBJ2-1
D: -
size: -
DNA: TGTGCCAGTAGTATAGTGGGTAGCCAGCAGTTCTTC
CDR3: CASSIVGSQQFF

V: TRBV18
J: TRBJ1-4
D: -
size: -
DNA: TGTGCCAGCCACCGCGGGCCCAATGAAAAACTGTTTTTT
CDR3: CASHRGPNEKLFF

V: TRBV9
J: TRBJ1-1
D: -
size: -
DNA: TGTGCCAGCAGCGTAACGGGATTCCACACTGAAGCTTTCTTT
CDR3: CASSVTGFHTEAFF

V: TRBV5-1
J: TRBJ1-5
D: -
size: few
DNA: TGCGCCAGCAGCTTGGGTCTTGAGAACTTGCCCCAGCATTTT
CDR3: CASSLGLENLPQHF

V: TRBV18
J: TRBJ2-7
D: -
size: -
DNA: TGTGCCAGCTCACCCGGGGGGCCCCTCGAGCAGTACTTC
CDR3: CASSPGGPLEQYF

V: TRBV7-8
J: TRBJ2-7
D: TRBD2
size: -
DNA: TGTGCCAGCAGCTCGACCCTCGGACTAGCGGGCTACGAGCAGTACTTC
CDR3: CASSSTLGLAGYEQYF

V: TRBV7-2
J: TRBJ2-3
D: -
size: -
DNA: TGTGCCAGCAGCCCACAGCGGCCCCCGGATACGCAGTATTTT
CDR3: CASSPQRPPDTQYF

V: TRBV7-8
J: TRBJ1-3
D: -
size: -
DNA: TGTGCCAGCAGCCCCCGGACAGCACACTCTGGAAACACCATATATTTT
CDR3: CASSPRTAHSGNTIYF

V: TRBV11-2
J: TRBJ2-2
D: -
size: -
DNA: TGTGCCAGCAGCCCCGGGGCCGGGGAGCTGTTTTTT
CDR3: CASSPGAGELFF

V: TRBV11-2
J: TRBJ2-1
D: TRBD2
size: -
DNA: TGTGCCAGCAGCTTCCGGCGGGAGGGCTCCTACAATGAGCAGTTCTTC
CDR3: CASSFRREGSYNEQFF

V: TRBV11-2
J: TRBJ1-2
D: -
size: -
DNA: TGTGCCAGCAGCTGGACAGACCTTAACTATGGCTACACCTTC
CDR3: CASSWTDLNYGYTF

V: TRBV9
J: TRBJ2-5
D: TRBD2
size: -
DNA: TGTGCCAGCAGCCCGGGGGGGGGAGAGACCCAGTACTTC
CDR3: CASSPGGGETQYF

V: TRBV29-1
J: TRBJ2-1
D: TRBD1
size: -
DNA: TGCAGCGTTGGGGACAGGAAGGGGCCCGGGTATGAGCAGTTCTTC
CDR3: CSVGDRKGPGYEQFF

V: TRBV9
J: TRBJ2-1
D: TRBD2
size: -
DNA: TGTGCCAGCAGCGTAGGGACTAGTCATTATGAGCAGTTCTTC
CDR3: CASSVGTSHYEQFF

V: TRBV6-5
J: TRBJ1-2
D: TRBD1
size: -
DNA: TGTGCCAGCAGTCCCGGGGACAGGGGGTTTTATGGCTACACCTTC
CDR3: CASSPGDRGFYGYTF

V: TRBV6-4
J: TRBJ2-5
D: -
size: -
DNA: TGTGCCAGCAGTGACCTACAAGAGACCCAGTACTTC
CDR3: CASSDLQETQYF

V: TRBV15
J: TRBJ1-2
D: -
size: -
DNA: TGTGCCACCAGCAGATCGGGGGGGCGAGTCCATGGCTACACCTTC
CDR3: CATSRSGGRVHGYTF

V: TRBV28
J: TRBJ1-4
D: -
size: -
DNA: TGTGCCAGCCAGGTCGGCGGGGCCGGACTGTTTTTT
CDR3: CASQVGGAGLFF

V: TRBV4-1
J: TRBJ2-5
D: -
size: -
DNA: TGCGCCAGCAGCCAAGGGAGGAGCCCGGGGGAGACCCAGTACTTC
CDR3: CASSQGRSPGETQYF

V: TRBV5-1
J: TRBJ1-6
D: TRBD1
size: -
DNA: TGCGCCAGCAGCCGGGACAGTAATTCACCCCTCCACTTT
CDR3: CASSRDSNSPLHF

V: TRBV7-2
J: TRBJ2-7
D: TRBD1
size: -
DNA: TGTGCCAGCAACCCGGACAGGCTGGGCGAGCAGTACTTC
CDR3: CASNPDRLGEQYF

V: TRBV27
J: TRBJ1-3
D: -
size: -
DNA: TGTGCCAGCAGTTCTGGCCTCTCTGGAAACACCATATATTTT
CDR3: CASSSGLSGNTIYF

V: TRBV2
J: TRBJ2-7
D: -
size: few
DNA: TGTGCCAGCACCGCCACCTCTCTCCAGGGCCAGCAGTACTTC
CDR3: CASTATSLQGQQYF

V: TRBV5-6
J: TRBJ2-3
D: -
size: -
DNA: TGTGCCAGCAGCTCCGGGGGTGTGACAGATACGCAGTATTTT
CDR3: CASSSGGVTDTQYF

V: TRBV5-8
J: TRBJ2-7
D: -
size: -
DNA: TGTGCCAGCAGCTCGCGGGTCTACCGTGGGTACGAGCAGTACTTC
CDR3: CASSSRVYRGYEQYF

V: TRBV19
J: TRBJ1-2
D: TRBD1
size: -
DNA: TGTGCCAGTAGACCAAACACGGGACAGGGCAACTATGGCTACACCTTC
CDR3: CASRPNTGQGNYGYTF

V: TRBV14
J: TRBJ1-1
D: -
size: -
DNA: TGTGCCAGCAGCCTCCTAGGAGAAGCTTTCTTT
CDR3: CASSLLGEAFF

V: TRBV6-1
J: TRBJ1-2
D: TRBD1
size: -
DNA: TGTGCCAGCAGTGAGCCAACAACGACAGGGGTGGTCTATGGCTACACCTTC
CDR3: CASSEPTTTGVVYGYTF

V: TRBV9
J: TRBJ2-5
D: -
size: -
DNA: TGTGCCAGCAGCGTAGGAGTACAGCAAGAGACCCAGTACTTC
CDR3: CASSVGVQQETQYF

V: TRBV20-1
J: TRBJ2-2
D: -
size: -
DNA: TGCAGTGCTAGCTGGGCTGGGGAGCTGTTTTTT
CDR3: CSASWAGELFF

V: TRBV21-1
J: TRBJ2-3
D: -
size: few
DNA: TGTGCCAGCAGCAAAGGTGGGGACAGGGGGCAGTATTTT
CDR3: CASSKGGDRGQYF

V: TRBV27
J: TRBJ1-1
D: TRBD1
size: -
DNA: TGTGCCAGCAGTACCGGACAGGGGGCGATTACTGAAGCTTTCTTT
CDR3: CASSTGQGAITEAFF

V: TRBV11-2
J: TRBJ2-1
D: TRBD2
size: few
DNA: TGTGCCAGCAGCTTAGATGCGGAGGCTAGCGGCCTATACAATGAGCAGTTCTTC
CDR3: CASSLDAEASGLYNEQFF

V: TRBV6-6
J: TRBJ2-1
D: TRBD2
size: -
DNA: TGTGCCAGCAGTGGGGGGGTGGGCTACAATGAGCAGTTCTTC
CDR3: CASSGGVGYNEQFF

V: TRBV27
J: TRBJ2-3
D: TRBD2
size: -
DNA: TGTGCCAGCAGTTCCAGGCAATCGCGGGAGGGTGTAGGAGATACGCAGTATTTT
CDR3: CASSSRQSREGVGDTQYF